The 23 T cell receptor beta chains reported below all come from one sample, sequenced in a study of blood T cell repertoires in COVID-19. Measured with immunoSEQ multiplex PCR; TCRdb has only the in-frame clones, and not every one. The table has 28,000 or so clones, around 87% seen once. The material sequenced was peripheral blood. These receptors all come from a man aged 65 to 79 with acute or convalescent COVID-19.

V and J are TRBV15 and TRBJ2-1; 8 positions match TRBD2. Germline CDR1 and CDR2: LNHNV and YYDKDF (reference sequence). The V and J ends lost 0 bases and 4 bases, in that order; junction bases with no gene match: 17. This CDR3 comprises 20 residues. CDR3 sequence: CATSRDPGSGGPVFYNEQFF. DNA for the CDR3: TGTGCCACCAGCAGAGATCCGGGGTCGGGAGGGCCTGTTTTTTACAATGAGCAGTTCTTC.

This chain connects TRBV19 to TRBJ1-4, with D tentatively TRBD1 (6 bases). Germline-derived CDR1 and CDR2 are LNHDA and SQIVND (reference sequence). The CDR3 has 16 residues. Trimming stripped 10 bases from V and 3 bases from J, with 21 bases between. Here the CDR3 reads CATKRNPTGPNEKLFF. CDR3 sequence (DNA): TGTGCCACCAAGCGGAACCCGACAGGACCTAATGAAAAACTGTTTTTT.

This chain joins TRBV4-3 and TRBJ2-7, with a weak D call TRBD1 (6 bases). This CDR3 contains 14 residues. Between the trimmed V and J ends, which lost 4 bases and 7 bases, there was a span of 17 bases. CDR1 and CDR2 (germline): LGHNA, YSLEER. CDR3 sequence: CASSPGTFSGEQYF. The CDR3 DNA is TGCGCCAGCAGCCCGGGGACATTTAGTGGGGAGCAGTACTTC.

This clone was detected once. The chain is built from TRBV7-9 and TRBJ2-7, with no clear D. The V gene's germline CDR1 is SEHNR and CDR2 FQNEAQ (reference sequence). V was pared by 5 bases and J by 0 bases, with 8 bases between. The CDR3 has 13 amino acids. CDR3 region: CASSHSSSYEQYF. CDR3 nucleotide sequence: TGTGCCAGCAGCCATTCTAGCTCCTACGAGCAGTACTTC.

V usage is TRBV28 and J usage is TRBJ1-2; D is uncertain. V lost 3 bases to trimming and J lost 7 bases, with 9 bases between them. Germline assignment: CDR1 MDHEN and CDR2 SYDVKM. The CDR3 is 12 amino acids. CDR3 loop: CASSFVSFGYTF. The CDR3 bases are TGTGCCAGCAGTTTCGTCAGTTTTGGCTACACCTTC.

The chain couples TRBV6-5 to TRBJ1-1; maybe TRBD1 (6 bases). CDR3 length: 12 amino acids. Germline V gene lookup returns CDR1 MNHEY and CDR2 SVGAGI. V was shortened by 6 bases and J by 4 bases, with 9 bases between the two germline ends. The chain's CDR3 is CASSPDSTEAFF. CDR3 sequence (DNA): TGTGCCAGCAGCCCGGACAGCACTGAAGCTTTCTTT.

J is TRBJ1-5 and V is TRBV6-5, with 8 bases aligning to TRBD1. Unmatched junction bases numbered 8, after V lost 7 bases and J lost 6 bases. Per the germline V gene, CDR1 is MNHEY and CDR2 is SVGAGI. The CDR3 consists of 14 residues. The CDR3 region is CASTGAGGGQPQHF. The CDR3 DNA sequence: TGTGCCAGCACAGGGGCAGGGGGCGGTCAGCCCCAGCATTTT.

This clone was picked up one time. This chain uses TRBV7-3 with TRBJ2-2; 7 nucleotides line up with TRBD2. With V trimmed by 2 bases and J by 5 bases, 8 bases remained unmatched. Germline V gives CDR1 SGHTA, CDR2 FQGTGA. The CDR3 is 16 residues long. CDR3 in DNA: TGTGCCAGCAGCTTATCGTGGTCGGGAGGAACCGGGGAGCTGTTTTTT. This gives the protein CASSLSWSGGTGELFF.

The chain links TRBV6-2 or TRBV6-3 to TRBJ2-7, with D perhaps matching TRBD2 (6 bases). With 6 bases removed from V and 2 bases from J, the gap between germline ends came to 14 bases. Germline CDR1 is MNHEY and CDR2 is SVGEGT. The CDR3 totals 14 residues. The CDR3 DNA follows: TGTGCCAGCAGCGACCGGGGGATCACCTACGAGCAGTACTTC. Its protein product is CASSDRGITYEQYF.

This rearrangement joins TRBV11-3 to TRBJ2-1; TRBD2 agrees at 15 bases. Germline CDR1 reads SGHNT; CDR2 reads YENEEA. J lost 8 bases, V lost 1 base, and 3 bases had no gene match. This CDR3 has 16 amino acids. This chain's CDR3 is CASSLGTSGRGDEQFF. CDR3 nucleotide sequence: TGTGCCAGCAGCTTAGGGACTAGCGGGAGGGGGGATGAGCAGTTCTTC.

The gene calls are TRBV7-2 and TRBJ1-4; D call uncertain. The germline CDR1 and CDR2 sequences are SGHTA and FQGNSA. The CDR3 consists of 16 residues. Trimming removed 1 base from V and 4 bases from J, with 13 bases in between. The CDR3 coding sequence is TGTGCCAGCAGCTTAGGAGGGCCCCAAGTTAATGAAAAACTGTTTTTT. It encodes CASSLGGPQVNEKLFF. The variable domain in full, with the rest retrieved from reference TRBV7-2 and TRBJ1-4, is GAGVSQSPSNKVTEKGKDVELRCDPISGHTALYWYRQSLGQGLEFLIYFQGNSAPDKSGLPSDRFSAERTGGSVSTLTIQRTQQEDSAVYLCASSLGGPQVNEKLFFGSGTQLSVL.

This chain uses TRBV5-4 with TRBJ2-7, with 7 bases lining up with TRBD2. From germline, CDR1 is SGHNT and CDR2 YYREEE (reference sequence). V shed 0 bases and J 2 bases; nucleotides not matched to a gene: 5. This CDR3 comprises 15 residues. CDR3 sequence reads: CASSLGAGRTYEQYF. The CDR3, as DNA: TGTGCCAGCAGCTTGGGAGCGGGACGAACCTACGAGCAGTACTTC.

The rearrangement links TRBV9 to TRBJ2-1; 7 bases map to TRBD2. The ends lost 0 bases at V and 4 bases at J; junction bases unmatched: 4. This CDR3 region has 15 residues. Per germline, CDR1 SGDLS and CDR2 YYNGEE. The CDR3 region has the DNA TGTGCCAGCAGCGTAGCTAGCGGCCCATACAATGAGCAGTTCTTC. Translating it yields CASSVASGPYNEQFF.

The V and J genes are TRBV14 and TRBJ2-1, with D maybe TRBD1 (6 bases). Germline CDR1 SGHDN, CDR2 FVKESK. The CDR3 covers 15 residues. V lost 4 bases to trimming and J lost 5 bases, with 15 bases between them. DNA of the CDR3: TGTGCCAGCAGCCTAACAGGGTCGGTGGACAATGAGCAGTTCTTC. Translating it yields CASSLTGSVDNEQFF. Filled out from reference TRBV14 and TRBJ2-1, the complete variable domain reads EAGVTQFPSHSVIEKGQTVTLRCDPISGHDNLYWYRRVMGKEIKFLLHFVKESKQDESGMPNNRFLAERTGGTYSTLKVQPAELEDSGVYFCASSLTGSVDNEQFFGPGTRLTVL.

This clone has a single count. The J gene is TRBJ2-3, the V gene TRBV5-4, with TRBD2 matching 8 bases. The germline V gene encodes CDR1 SGHNT and CDR2 YYREEE (reference sequence). The CDR3 loop spans 14 amino acids. Trimming at V came to 3 bases and at J to 4 bases, leaving 4 bases not matched to a gene. CDR3 in amino acids: CASSSAGEADTQYF. The CDR3 bases are TGTGCCAGCAGCTCAGCGGGAGAAGCAGATACGCAGTATTTT.

The V gene is TRBV6-4, the J gene TRBJ1-1; 7 nucleotides match TRBD1. Germline CDR1 and CDR2: MRHNA and SNTAGT. The CDR3 runs 17 residues. V lost 5 bases to trimming and J lost 0 bases; unmatched junction nucleotides: 12. CDR3 sequence (DNA): TGTGCCAGCAGTCCCTCATCAGGGACAGCGATGAACACTGAAGCTTTCTTT. Translated: CASSPSSGTAMNTEAFF.

Only one count was recorded for this clone. The chain employs TRBV19 and TRBJ2-3; the match to TRBD2 covers 16 bases. Germline lookup yields CDR1 LNHDA and CDR2 SQIVND (reference sequence). The CDR3 is 15 residues long. With V trimmed by 6 bases and J by 9 bases, 6 bases remained unmatched. The CDR3 nucleotides are TGTGCCAGTAGCCCTCCGGGACTAGCGGGAGGGACGCAGTATTTT. Translating gives CASSPPGLAGGTQYF.

The rearrangement joins TRBV18 to TRBJ1-6; D is undetermined. The CDR3 has 16 residues. Per the germline V gene, CDR1 is KGHSH and CDR2 is LQKENI. V lost 3 bases and J 6 bases, leaving 15 bases between the germline ends. The CDR3 coding sequence is TGTGCCAGCTCACCTTCAGGTCCCGTTACTAATTCACCCCTCCACTTT. Its protein is CASSPSGPVTNSPLHF. The whole variable domain, remainder taken from reference TRBV18 and TRBJ1-6, is NAGVMQNPRHLVRRRGQEARLRCSPMKGHSHVYWYRQLPEEGLKFMVYLQKENIIDESGMPKERFSAEFPKEGPSILRIQQVVRGDSAAYFCASSPSGPVTNSPLHFGNGTRLTVT.

The genes are TRBV6-4 and TRBJ2-1; D is undetermined. The CDR3 loop spans 13 amino acids. The ends were cut back, 6 bases at V and 8 bases at J, with 14 bases in the middle. CDR1 and CDR2 (germline): MRHNA, SNTAGT. The CDR3: CASSLTPRDEQFF. The DNA of the CDR3 is TGTGCCAGCAGCTTGACTCCCAGAGATGAGCAGTTCTTC.

V and J are TRBV25-1 and TRBJ1-1; TRBD1 might be the D (5 bases). CDR1 is MGHDK, CDR2 SYGVNS, per germline. The V and J ends lost 3 bases and 1 base respectively, with 12 bases between them. The CDR3 contains 15 residues. The CDR3 sequence: CASSESRAGNTEAFF. The DNA of the CDR3 is TGTGCCAGCAGTGAGAGCAGGGCTGGGAACACTGAAGCTTTCTTT.

This chain uses TRBV18 with TRBJ2-7; 7 bases align to TRBD1. The V gene end was trimmed by 3 bases and the J gene end by 1 base; junction bases not matched to a gene: 3. Per germline, CDR1 KGHSH and CDR2 LQKENI. The CDR3 extends over 14 amino acids. The CDR3 DNA sequence: TGTGCCAGCTCACCGGGGGACAGTTCCTACGAGCAGTACTTC. It specifies CASSPGDSSYEQYF.

The V gene is TRBV3-1 (or the pseudogene TRBV3-2), the J gene TRBJ2-2; D gene ambiguous. Germline V CDR1 and CDR2: LGHDT, YNNKEL (reference sequence). V lost 5 bases, J lost 0 bases, and 7 bases lay in between. CDR3 size: 14 residues. CDR3 sequence reads: CASSSRTNTGELFF. As DNA, the CDR3 is TGTGCCAGCAGCTCTAGGACGAACACCGGGGAGCTGTTTTTT.

The chain uses TRBV5-1 and TRBJ2-3; 12 nucleotides agree with TRBD2. Germline V CDR1 and CDR2: SGHRS, YFSETQ. V lost 2 bases, J lost 1 base, and 5 bases stayed unmatched. The CDR3 is 17 amino acids. The CDR3 DNA sequence: TGCGCCAGCAGCTTTATACTAGCGGGAGGCGGCACAGATACGCAGTATTTT. Encoded protein: CASSFILAGGGTDTQYF.